This T cell receptor (beta chain) was recorded in a study of cytomegalovirus exposure and HLA in healthy donors. Study-wide background: Earlier results showed roughly 120 million unique TCR beta sequences derived from 150 million to 200 million T cells. Study-wide points: Later genetic work tied a missense DCLRE1C variant to beta-chain V and J trimming.

The study ran its PCR with 60 Vbeta and 13 Jbeta primers. Methods used by the authors: Tens of millions of unique TCR beta chains, some 9.9 million of them shared, were counted by a later analysis. Here immunoSEQ multiplex PCR was the method, and the copy in TCRdb shows in-frame clones only, minus some. Clonal size and the V and J genes are those of that table, whereas D and trimming came from the DNA. This sample yields 150,000 to 200,000 clones, of which over 60% are seen a single time; approximately 2.5% belongs to the top ten. With respect to this clone: Its antigen is still unknown.

Germline V gives CDR1 SGHDT, CDR2 YYEEEE. Trimming pared 3 bases from V and 3 bases from J, leaving 10 bases between. The CDR3 has 13 residues. This chain uses TRBV5-6 with TRBJ2-7; D gene uncertain. The origin of this receptor is a woman in her twenties or thirties in good health and CMV-seronegative. The specimen was PBMCs. The CDR3 region is CASSYAYGYEQYF. In DNA form, the CDR3 reads TGTGCCAGCAGCTATGCTTACGGCTACGAGCAGTACTTC.